A single sample is the source of the 19 T cell receptor beta chains below, sequenced in a study of blood T cell repertoires in COVID-19. Assay used: immunoSEQ multiplex PCR; TCRdb lists only in-frame clones, some missing. The sample has about 270,000 clones, approximately 83% seen once. The sequencing sample was made of peripheral blood. The receptors stem from a woman in her forties or fifties who had recovered from COVID-19.

This clone was detected ten times or more. The rearrangement uses TRBV27 and TRBJ2-1, with 8 bases that match TRBD2. Germline V lookup: CDR1 MNHEY, CDR2 SMNVEV (reference sequence). V was pared by 6 bases and J by 6 bases, with 7 bases of the junction left unmatched. The CDR3 spans 14 residues. CDR3 DNA sequence: TGTGCCAGCAGCCCGGGGGGGCGACTCAATGAGCAGTTCTTC. Its protein product is CASSPGGRLNEQFF.

The chain joins TRBV9 to TRBJ1-4, with D possibly being TRBD1 (5 bases). The V gene lost 0 bases and the J gene lost 2 bases, with 11 bases spanning the gap. The CDR3 has 16 amino acids. Germline CDR1 and CDR2: SGDLS and YYNGEE. As DNA, the CDR3 is TGTGCCAGCAGCGTAGGGGGGGTGAGGACTAATGAAAAACTGTTTTTT. It is translated as CASSVGGVRTNEKLFF.

This clone was seen a handful of times. The J gene is TRBJ1-5, the V gene TRBV19, with D possibly matching TRBD1 (5 bases). CDR3 length equals 15 residues. The germline V gene has CDR1 LNHDA and CDR2 SQIVND (reference sequence). Trimming shortened V by 3 bases and J by 7 bases, and 16 bases separated the two germline ends. The CDR3: CASSMAGGLLQPQHF. The CDR3 DNA follows: TGTGCCAGTAGTATGGCGGGGGGACTCTTGCAGCCCCAGCATTTT.

The chain combines TRBV19 with TRBJ2-2, with 7 bases matching TRBD1. Germline V CDR1 and CDR2: LNHDA, SQIVND (reference sequence). The CDR3 is 15 amino acids. J lost 4 bases, V lost 7 bases, and 9 bases had no gene match. The CDR3 spells CASKRGQWVTGELFF. CDR3 DNA sequence: TGTGCCAGTAAGAGGGGGCAGTGGGTCACCGGGGAGCTGTTTTTT.

The rearrangement joins TRBV6-1 to TRBJ1-1, with a tentative D call TRBD1 (6 bases). With 4 bases removed from V and 7 bases from J, the gap between germline ends came to 22 bases. CDR1 MNHNS and CDR2 SASEGT come from the germline V gene. This CDR3 contains 16 residues. CDR3: CASSALGRQVSGEAFF. The CDR3 nucleotides are TGTGCCAGCAGTGCCCTCGGACGACAGGTCTCAGGTGAAGCTTTCTTT.

This CDR3 reads CASSPGQPNEQFF. The CDR3 DNA reads as TGTGCCAGCAGCCCCGGACAGCCCAATGAGCAGTTCTTC. This sequence joins TRBV7-2 and TRBJ2-1, with D perhaps matching TRBD1 (6 bases). This CDR3 contains 13 residues. Trimming pared 5 bases from V and 6 bases from J, leaving 11 bases between. Germline-derived CDR1 and CDR2 are SGHTA and FQGNSA.

V usage is TRBV30 and J usage is TRBJ2-3; 12 nucleotides match TRBD2. This CDR3 is built from 16 residues. The germline CDR1 and CDR2 sequences are GTSNPN and SVGIG (reference sequence). Trimming at V came to 1 base and at J to 5 bases, leaving 7 bases not matched to a gene. CDR3 sequence reads: CAWSGLAGGPGDTQYF. CDR3 DNA: TGTGCCTGGAGTGGTCTAGCGGGAGGGCCGGGAGATACGCAGTATTTT.

The rearrangement uses TRBV4-3 and TRBJ1-2; 9 nucleotides agree with TRBD1. The CDR3 is 16 amino acids. The germline V gene has CDR1 LGHNA and CDR2 YSLEER. Trimming took 1 base from V and 1 from J; bases not matched to a gene: 4. This chain's CDR3 is CASSQASGQGNYGYTF. In nucleotides, the CDR3 is TGCGCCAGCAGCCAAGCGTCGGGACAGGGTAACTATGGCTACACCTTC.

The gene calls are TRBV24-1 and TRBJ2-5; 9 positions agree with TRBD2. The CDR3 has 14 residues. Germline-derived CDR1 and CDR2 are KGHDR and SFDVKD. Unmatched junction bases numbered 0, after V lost 1 base and J lost 4 bases. The CDR3 DNA reads TGTGCCACCAGTGATTTAGCGGGAGGAGAGACCCAGTACTTC. Translated: CATSDLAGGETQYF.

This chain connects TRBV27 to TRBJ1-2, with D tentatively TRBD1 (6 bases). The CDR3 is 15 residues long. Trimming took 0 bases from V and 4 from J, leaving 12 bases between them. Germline V gives CDR1 MNHEY, CDR2 SMNVEV (reference sequence). In nucleotides, the CDR3 is TGTGCCAGCAGTTTATCCTTCGGACAGTTCTATGGCTACACCTTC. Residues: CASSLSFGQFYGYTF.

CDR3 bases: TGTGCCAGCAGCCCGTCCCAGGGCAACTCTGGAAACACCATATATTTT. It encodes CASSPSQGNSGNTIYF. The J gene is TRBJ1-3, the V gene TRBV7-8; D perhaps matches TRBD1 (5 bases). The CDR3 is 16 amino acids. V was pared by 5 bases and J by 0 bases, with 14 bases between. Germline V lookup: CDR1 SGHVS, CDR2 FQNEAQ.

The chain uses TRBV6-6 and TRBJ2-3; D is possibly TRBD1 (5 bases). Between the trimmed V and J ends, which lost 6 bases and 4 bases, there was a span of 17 bases. Per germline, CDR1 MNHNY and CDR2 SVGAGI (reference sequence). This CDR3 has 15 residues. CDR3 sequence reads: CASRPLDSSPDTQYF. The CDR3 DNA follows: TGTGCCAGCAGACCCCTTGACAGTAGCCCAGATACGCAGTATTTT.

The chain couples TRBV23-1 to TRBJ2-1; perhaps TRBD2 as D (5 bases). TRBV23-1 is flagged as an ORF with uncertain function. CDR3 length equals 15 residues. With 4 bases removed from V and 3 bases from J, the gap between germline ends came to 13 bases. CDR3 in amino acids: CASSLKAGCYNEQFF. CDR3 coding DNA: TGCGCCAGCAGTCTAAAGGCGGGCTGCTACAATGAGCAGTTCTTC.

The CDR3 region is CASSQRGQGDTGELFF. The CDR3 DNA reads as TGTGCCAGCAGTCAGAGGGGACAGGGGGACACCGGGGAGCTGTTTTTT. This chain links TRBV7-9 with TRBJ2-2; 11 positions agree with TRBD1. V shed 6 bases and J 3 bases; nucleotides not matched to a gene: 6. CDR3 length: 16 amino acids. Per germline, CDR1 SEHNR and CDR2 FQNEAQ (reference sequence). Together with reference TRBV7-9 and TRBJ2-2, the CDR3 gives the full variable domain: DTGVSQNPRHKITKRGQNVTFRCDPISEHNRLYWYRQTLGQGPEFLTYFQNEAQLEKSRLLSDRFSAERPKGSFSTLEIQRTEQGDSAMYLCASSQRGQGDTGELFFGEGSRLTVL.

The gene calls are TRBV11-2 and TRBJ2-7; tentative D call: TRBD1 (5 bases). Germline V CDR1 and CDR2: SGHAT, FQNNGV. This CDR3 has 13 residues. Trimming stripped 5 bases from V and 2 bases from J, with 10 bases between. The CDR3 sequence is CASSPRQPYEQYF. DNA of the CDR3: TGTGCCAGCAGCCCTCGACAGCCCTACGAGCAGTACTTC.

The chain has TRBV11-3 and TRBJ2-7, with 7 bases matching TRBD2. Germline trimming cut 5 bases from V and 2 bases from J; bases unmatched to any gene: 12. This CDR3 contains 16 residues. Germline CDR1 reads SGHNT; CDR2 reads YENEEA. CDR3 amino acids: CASSRSGQRGTYEQYF. The CDR3, as DNA: TGTGCCAGCAGCCGTTCGGGCCAGCGGGGCACCTACGAGCAGTACTTC.

This sequence joins TRBV2 and TRBJ1-4; a weak D match, TRBD1 (6 bases). The CDR3 extends over 14 amino acids. CDR1 is SNHLY and CDR2 is FYNNEI in the germline V gene. V gave up 4 bases and J gave up 5 bases, with 11 bases separating them. The CDR3 DNA reads as TGTGCCAGCAGTGTAGGGGGACCCAATGAAAAACTGTTTTTT. It yields the protein CASSVGGPNEKLFF.

Of note for this clone: Other DNA sequences of this sample code for an identical CDR3. The chain recombines TRBV18 with TRBJ2-1, with 12 bases that match TRBD2. This CDR3 has 15 residues. Trimming took 6 bases from V and 5 from J; bases not matched to a gene: 5. CDR1 is KGHSH, CDR2 LQKENI, per germline. The CDR3 reads CASSPRLAGDNEQFF. The CDR3 nucleotides read TGTGCCAGCTCCCCTAGACTAGCGGGGGACAATGAGCAGTTCTTC.

This chain connects TRBV5-1 to TRBJ2-1, with 9 bases fitting TRBD2. Trimming took 4 bases from V and 3 from J; bases not matched to a gene: 11. The CDR3 is 17 residues long. Germline CDR1 SGHRS, CDR2 YFSETQ. In DNA form, the CDR3 reads TGCGCCAGCAGCCTGGCGGGGGCTAGCGGGGTCTACAATGAGCAGTTCTTC. Its translation: CASSLAGASGVYNEQFF.